This T cell receptor (beta chain) comes out of a study of PD-1 blockade in classical Hodgkin lymphoma. Assay: immunoSEQ multiplex PCR; the TCRdb copy retains only in-frame clones and omits some. The table lists 50,000 or so clones, around 89% of them singletons, with approximately 15% in the top ten. The CDR3 consists of 13 residues. Germline V gene lookup returns CDR1 SGHRS and CDR2 YFSETQ. V lost 2 bases and J lost 2, with 7 bases in between. Sample time point: cycle 4 day 1 (C4D1), after 5 to 7 weeks of nivolumab. There was relapse after autologous stem cell transplantation in every patient, and there was variation in brentuximab vedotin exposure.

V and J are TRBV5-1 and TRBJ1-1; D remains ambiguous. The starting material was peripheral blood mononuclear cells (PBMCs), obtained before the fourth cycle of nivolumab. This TCR was sampled from a human donor with classical Hodgkin lymphoma. In DNA, the CDR3 is TGCGCCAGCAGCTTAATACGAAACACTGAAGCTTTCTTT. As protein: CASSLIRNTEAFF.